This T cell receptor beta chain was identified in a study of blood T cell repertoires in COVID-19. V lost 0 bases to trimming and J lost 10 bases; unmatched junction nucleotides: 5. The CDR3 length is 14 residues. Per germline, CDR1 GTSNPN and CDR2 SVGIG (reference sequence). Clones were sequenced by immunoSEQ multiplex PCR, and TCRdb holds only the in-frame ones, with some missing. The data contain roughly 100,000 clones, roughly 90% of them singletons. This sequence originates from a woman of 80 years or more in a cohort sampled during active COVID-19. This chain joins TRBV30 and TRBJ1-6, with TRBD1 matching over 8 bases. Sequencing used peripheral blood. CDR3 sequence: CAWSVQGAASPLHF. In DNA, the CDR3 is TGTGCCTGGAGTGTCCAGGGGGCGGCGTCACCCCTCCACTTT. Variable domain in full (rest from reference TRBV30 and TRBJ1-6): SQTIHQWPATLVQPVGSPLSLECTVEGTSNPNLYWYRQAAGRGLQLLFYSVGIGQISSEVPQNLSASRPQDRQFILSSKKLLLSDSGFYLCAWSVQGAASPLHFGNGTRLTVT.